The sequence of this T cell receptor beta chain was determined in a study of blood T cell repertoires in COVID-19. As for the study in general: COVID-19 samples from acute and convalescent phases originated in the United States, Italy and Spain. T cells, B-cell-depleted T cells, or PBMCs supplied cDNA or gDNA.

Under the authors' procedure: Amplified reference gene primers provided the basis for estimating nucleated cell counts. This table comes from immunoSEQ multiplex PCR, and its TCRdb copy is limited to in-frame clones, with some not included. V, J and clone size are those of that table, while D and trimming were read from the DNA. The sample consists of 150,000 or so clones, 80% to 85% of them appearing once. The V gene's germline CDR1 is MDHEN and CDR2 SYDVKM. The CDR3 is made up of 17 amino acids. Trimming cost V 8 bases and J 0 bases; bases outside gene matches: 10. This clone was detected only once.

The sequence derives from an older woman with acute or convalescent COVID-19. Sequenced: peripheral blood. This chain links TRBV28 with TRBJ1-5; 10 nucleotides line up with TRBD1. CDR3 coding DNA: TGTGCCAGCGGCGGGACAGGGGCCGTTTATAGCAATCAGCCCCAGCATTTT. This gives the protein CASGGTGAVYSNQPQHF. The full variable domain, with the rest looked up from reference TRBV28 and TRBJ1-5, is DVKVTQSSRYLVKRTGEKVFLECVQDMDHENMFWYRQDPGLGLRLIYFSYDVKMKEKGDIPEGYSVSREKKERFSLILESASTNQTSMYLCASGGTGAVYSNQPQHFGDGTRLSIL.